This entry concerns a single T cell receptor (beta chain). In the study's own analysis: Counts of nucleated cells, estimated from reference gene primer amplification, were obtained. The method was immunoSEQ multiplex PCR; TCRdb's version includes in-frame clones alone and lacks a portion of them. D and trimming were read from the DNA, whereas the V and J calls and clone size are those reported in that table. Among about 150,000 clones, about 85% were seen once, and the ten largest hold around 2.5%. The CDR3 spans 14 residues. From germline, CDR1 is SGHTA and CDR2 FQGNSA. With 5 bases clipped from V and 5 bases from J, the junction kept 5 bases outside the gene matches. This record belongs to a study of blood T cell repertoires in COVID-19. At the level of the study: Material from acute and convalescent COVID-19 was sourced from the United States, Italy and Spain. T cells, B-cell-depleted T cells, or PBMCs provided the cDNA or gDNA that served as material.

The sequencing input was peripheral blood. The clonotype comes from a woman between 70 and 85 years old with acute or convalescent COVID-19. This sequence joins TRBV7-2 and TRBJ2-5; 10 bases are shared with TRBD1. The chain's CDR3 is CASSLWTGGETQYF. CDR3 bases: TGTGCCAGCAGCCTTTGGACAGGGGGGGAGACCCAGTACTTC.